Presented here are 2 T cell receptor beta chains from one specimen sequenced in a study of blood T cell repertoires in COVID-19. TCRdb keeps only in-frame clones here, not all; method: immunoSEQ multiplex PCR. The sample includes about 240,000 clones, about 80% of them seen just once. What was sequenced was peripheral blood. All receptors come from an elderly woman with acute or convalescent COVID-19.

The sample holds a few counts of this clone. The chain is built from TRBV12-5 and TRBJ1-1; unclear D gene. Germline V gives CDR1 LGHNT, CDR2 FRNRAP. The CDR3 extends over 14 amino acids. V gave up 5 bases and J gave up 1 base, with 11 bases separating them. The CDR3 coding sequence is TGTGCTAGTGGTCCGGGGTGGGAGAACACTGAAGCTTTCTTT. Translating it yields CASGPGWENTEAFF.

The rearrangement joins TRBV6-5 to TRBJ2-1; no reliable D call. This CDR3 comprises 14 residues. Germline V lookup: CDR1 MNHEY, CDR2 SVGAGI. The V end was cut by 1 base, the J end by 1 base, with 5 bases between. CDR3 sequence reads: CASSYWRSYNEQFF. CDR3 DNA sequence: TGTGCCAGCAGTTACTGGCGGTCCTACAATGAGCAGTTCTTC.